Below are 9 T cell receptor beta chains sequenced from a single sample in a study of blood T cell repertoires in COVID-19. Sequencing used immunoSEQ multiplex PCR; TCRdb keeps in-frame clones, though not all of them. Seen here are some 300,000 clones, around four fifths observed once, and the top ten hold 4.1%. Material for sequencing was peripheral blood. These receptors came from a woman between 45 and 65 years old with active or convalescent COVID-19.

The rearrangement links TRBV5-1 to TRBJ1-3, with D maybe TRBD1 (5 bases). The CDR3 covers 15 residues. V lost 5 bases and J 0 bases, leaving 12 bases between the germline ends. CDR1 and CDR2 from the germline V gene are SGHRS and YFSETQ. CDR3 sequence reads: CASRATGVSGNTIYF. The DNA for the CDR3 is TGCGCCAGCAGGGCTACAGGAGTCTCTGGAAACACCATATATTTT.

For the CDR3, the DNA is TGTGCCAGCAGTTTAGGGACACAGGGGGGCTACACCTTC. Protein product: CASSLGTQGGYTF. This chain links TRBV28 with TRBJ1-2; 7 bases line up with TRBD1. The V gene end was trimmed by 2 bases and the J gene end by 8 bases; junction bases not matched to a gene: 5. Germline V CDR1 and CDR2: MDHEN, SYDVKM. The CDR3 totals 13 residues.

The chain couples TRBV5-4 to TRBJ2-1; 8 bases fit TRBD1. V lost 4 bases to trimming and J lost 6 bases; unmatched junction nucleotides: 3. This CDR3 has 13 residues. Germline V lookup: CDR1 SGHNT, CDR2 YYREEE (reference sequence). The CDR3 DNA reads TGTGCCAGCAGCCCCGGACAGGGCAATGAGCAGTTCTTC. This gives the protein CASSPGQGNEQFF.

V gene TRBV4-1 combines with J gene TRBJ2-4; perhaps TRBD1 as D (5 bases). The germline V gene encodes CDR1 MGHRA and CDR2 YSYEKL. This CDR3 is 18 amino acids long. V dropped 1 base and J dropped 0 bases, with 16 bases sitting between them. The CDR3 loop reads CASSQVGATGAAKNIQYF. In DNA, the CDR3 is TGCGCCAGCAGCCAAGTGGGCGCCACAGGTGCAGCCAAAAACATTCAGTACTTC.

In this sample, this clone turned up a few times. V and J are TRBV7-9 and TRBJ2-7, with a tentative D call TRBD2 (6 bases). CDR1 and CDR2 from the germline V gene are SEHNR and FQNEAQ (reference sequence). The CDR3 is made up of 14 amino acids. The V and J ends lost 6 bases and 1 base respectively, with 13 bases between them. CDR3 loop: CASREGGPSYEQYF. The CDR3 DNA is TGTGCCAGCAGGGAGGGCGGCCCTTCCTACGAGCAGTACTTC.

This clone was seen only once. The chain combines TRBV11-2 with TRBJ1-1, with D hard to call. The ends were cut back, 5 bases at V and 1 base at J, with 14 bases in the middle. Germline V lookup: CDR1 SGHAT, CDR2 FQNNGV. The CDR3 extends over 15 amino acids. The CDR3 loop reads CASSTRRHTNTEAFF. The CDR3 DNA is TGTGCCAGCAGCACAAGGCGACACACGAACACTGAAGCTTTCTTT.

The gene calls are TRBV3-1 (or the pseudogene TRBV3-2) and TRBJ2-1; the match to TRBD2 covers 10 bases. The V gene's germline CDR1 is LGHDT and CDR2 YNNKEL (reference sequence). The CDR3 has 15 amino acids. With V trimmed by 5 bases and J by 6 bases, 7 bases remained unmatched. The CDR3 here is CASSTGLAGANEQFF. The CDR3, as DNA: TGTGCCAGCAGCACGGGGCTAGCGGGAGCCAATGAGCAGTTCTTC.

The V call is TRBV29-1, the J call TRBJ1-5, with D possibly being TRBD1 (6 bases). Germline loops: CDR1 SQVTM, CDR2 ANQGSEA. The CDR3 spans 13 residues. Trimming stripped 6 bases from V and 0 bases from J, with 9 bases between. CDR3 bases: TGCAGCGTCGGACAGAATAGCAATCAGCCCCAGCATTTT. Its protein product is CSVGQNSNQPQHF.

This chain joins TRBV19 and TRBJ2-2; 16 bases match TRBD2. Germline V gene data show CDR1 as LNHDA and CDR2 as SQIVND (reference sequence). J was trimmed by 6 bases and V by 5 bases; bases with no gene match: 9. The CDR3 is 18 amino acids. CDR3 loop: CASSSVPGLAGGAGELFF. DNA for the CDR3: TGTGCCAGTAGTTCTGTGCCGGGACTAGCGGGAGGGGCCGGGGAGCTGTTTTTT. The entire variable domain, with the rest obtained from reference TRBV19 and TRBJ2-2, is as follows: DGGITQSPKYLFRKEGQNVTLSCEQNLNHDAMYWYRQDPGQGLRLIYYSQIVNDFQKGDIAEGYSVSREKKESFPLTVTSAQKNPTAFYLCASSSVPGLAGGAGELFFGEGSRLTVL.